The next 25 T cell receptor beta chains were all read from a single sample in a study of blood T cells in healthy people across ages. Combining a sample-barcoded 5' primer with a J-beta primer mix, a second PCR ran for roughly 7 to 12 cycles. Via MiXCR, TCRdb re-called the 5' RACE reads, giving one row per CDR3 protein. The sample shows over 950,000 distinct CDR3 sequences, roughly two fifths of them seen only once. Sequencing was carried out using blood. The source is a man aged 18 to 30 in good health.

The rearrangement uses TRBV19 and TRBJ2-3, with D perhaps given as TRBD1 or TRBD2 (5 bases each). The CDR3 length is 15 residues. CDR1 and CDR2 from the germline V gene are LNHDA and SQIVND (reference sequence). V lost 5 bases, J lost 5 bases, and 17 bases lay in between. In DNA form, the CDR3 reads TGTGCCAGTAGTGAGACCGTCGGGGCAAGAGATACGCAGTATTTT. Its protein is CASSETVGARDTQYF. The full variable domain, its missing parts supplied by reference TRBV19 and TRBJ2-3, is DGGITQSPKYLFRKEGQNVTLSCEQNLNHDAMYWYRQDPGQGLRLIYYSQIVNDFQKGDIAEGYSVSREKKESFPLTVTSAQKNPTAFYLCASSETVGARDTQYFGPGTRLTVL.

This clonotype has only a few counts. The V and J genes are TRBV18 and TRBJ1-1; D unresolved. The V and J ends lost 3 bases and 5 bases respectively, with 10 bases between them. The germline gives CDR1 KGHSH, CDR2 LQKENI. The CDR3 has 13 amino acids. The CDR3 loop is CASSPPYGTEAFF. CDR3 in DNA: TGTGCCAGCTCACCCCCGTATGGTACTGAAGCTTTCTTT. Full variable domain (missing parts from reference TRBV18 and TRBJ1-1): NAGVMQNPRHLVRRRGQEARLRCSPMKGHSHVYWYRQLPEEGLKFMVYLQKENIIDESGMPKERFSAEFPKEGPSILRIQQVVRGDSAAYFCASSPPYGTEAFFGQGTRLTVV.

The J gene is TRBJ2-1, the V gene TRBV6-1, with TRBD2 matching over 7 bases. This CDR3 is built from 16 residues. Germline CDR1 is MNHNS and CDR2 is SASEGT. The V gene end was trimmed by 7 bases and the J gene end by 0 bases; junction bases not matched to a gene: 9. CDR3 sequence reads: CASISGSGASYNEQFF. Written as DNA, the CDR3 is TGTGCCAGCATATCGGGGAGCGGGGCCTCCTACAATGAGCAGTTCTTC.

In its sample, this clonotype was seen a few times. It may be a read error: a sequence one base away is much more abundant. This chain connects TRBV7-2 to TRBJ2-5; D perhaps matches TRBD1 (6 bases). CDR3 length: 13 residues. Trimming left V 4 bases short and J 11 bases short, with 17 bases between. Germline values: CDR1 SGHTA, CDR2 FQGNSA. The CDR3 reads CASSSQGHNEQYF. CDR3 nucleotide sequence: TGTGCCAGCAGCTCGCAGGGGCACAATGAGCAGTACTTC.

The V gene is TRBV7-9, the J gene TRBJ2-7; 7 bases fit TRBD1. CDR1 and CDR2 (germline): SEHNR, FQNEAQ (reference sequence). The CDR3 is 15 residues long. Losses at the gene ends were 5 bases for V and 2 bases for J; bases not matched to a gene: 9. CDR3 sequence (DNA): TGTGCCAGCAGCAACTTGACAGGGTGGGCCTACGAGCAGTACTTC. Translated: CASSNLTGWAYEQYF.

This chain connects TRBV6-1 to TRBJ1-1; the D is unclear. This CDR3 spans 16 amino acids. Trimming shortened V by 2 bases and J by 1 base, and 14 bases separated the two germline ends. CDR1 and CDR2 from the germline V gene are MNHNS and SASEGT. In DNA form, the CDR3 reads TGTGCCAGCAGTGAACGGATCAGGCCTAGGAACACTGAAGCTTTCTTT. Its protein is CASSERIRPRNTEAFF.

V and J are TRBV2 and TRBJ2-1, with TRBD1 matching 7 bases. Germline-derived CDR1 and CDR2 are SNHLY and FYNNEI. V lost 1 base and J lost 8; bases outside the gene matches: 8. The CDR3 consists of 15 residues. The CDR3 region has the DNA TGTGCCAGCAGTGAAGTCATAGGGGGCAAGGATGAGCAGTTCTTC. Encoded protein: CASSEVIGGKDEQFF.

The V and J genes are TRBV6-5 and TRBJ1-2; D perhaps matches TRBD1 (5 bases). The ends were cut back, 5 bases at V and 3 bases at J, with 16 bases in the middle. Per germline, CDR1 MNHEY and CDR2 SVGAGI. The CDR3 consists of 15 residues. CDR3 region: CASSIGTAGHYGYTF. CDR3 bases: TGTGCCAGCAGTATTGGGACCGCGGGGCACTATGGCTACACCTTC.

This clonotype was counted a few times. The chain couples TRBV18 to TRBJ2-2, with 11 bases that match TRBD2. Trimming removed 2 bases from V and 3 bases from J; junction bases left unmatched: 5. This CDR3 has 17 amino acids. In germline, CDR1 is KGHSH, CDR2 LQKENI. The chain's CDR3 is CASSPGTSGFYTGELFF. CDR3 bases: TGTGCCAGCTCACCAGGGACTAGCGGCTTCTACACCGGGGAGCTGTTTTTT.

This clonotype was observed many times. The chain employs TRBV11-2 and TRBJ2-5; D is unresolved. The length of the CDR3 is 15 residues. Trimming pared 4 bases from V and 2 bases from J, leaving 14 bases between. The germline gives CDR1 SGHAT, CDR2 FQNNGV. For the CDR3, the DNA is TGTGCCAGCAGCTCACTTCTAGAGTTACAAGAGACCCAGTACTTC. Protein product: CASSSLLELQETQYF.

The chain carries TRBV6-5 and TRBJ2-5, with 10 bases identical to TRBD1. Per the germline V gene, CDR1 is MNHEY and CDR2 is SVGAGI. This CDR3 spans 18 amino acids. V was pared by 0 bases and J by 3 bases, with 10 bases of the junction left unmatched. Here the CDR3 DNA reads TGTGCCAGCAGTTACTCGATGCCAGGAGGACAGGGGGAAGAGACCCAGTACTTC. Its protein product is CASSYSMPGGQGEETQYF.

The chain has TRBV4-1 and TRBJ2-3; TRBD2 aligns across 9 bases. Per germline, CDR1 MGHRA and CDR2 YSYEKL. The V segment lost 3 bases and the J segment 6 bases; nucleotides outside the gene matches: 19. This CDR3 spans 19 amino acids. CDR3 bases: TGCGCCAGCAGCCACTTTCTAGCGGGGACGACAGGTCAGGGGGATACGCAGTATTTT. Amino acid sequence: CASSHFLAGTTGQGDTQYF.

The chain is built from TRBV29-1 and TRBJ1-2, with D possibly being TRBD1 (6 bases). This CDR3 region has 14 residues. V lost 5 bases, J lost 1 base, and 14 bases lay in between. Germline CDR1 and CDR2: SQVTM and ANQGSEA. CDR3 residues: CSVKGGGINYGYTF. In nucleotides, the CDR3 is TGCAGCGTTAAAGGGGGGGGCATTAACTATGGCTACACCTTC.

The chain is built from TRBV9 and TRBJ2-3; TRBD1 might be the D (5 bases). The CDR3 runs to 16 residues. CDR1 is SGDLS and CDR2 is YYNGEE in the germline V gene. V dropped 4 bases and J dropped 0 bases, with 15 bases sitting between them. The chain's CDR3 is CASSTDTGSSTDTQYF. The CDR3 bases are TGTGCCAGCAGCACCGACACAGGTTCTAGCACAGATACGCAGTATTTT.

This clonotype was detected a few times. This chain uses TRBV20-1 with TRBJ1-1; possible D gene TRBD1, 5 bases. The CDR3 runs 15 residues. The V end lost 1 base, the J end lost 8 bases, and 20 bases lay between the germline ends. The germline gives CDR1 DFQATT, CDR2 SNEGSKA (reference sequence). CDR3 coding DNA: TGCAGTGCTAGAGCTAGCCCCCAGGGAGGGAAAGAAGCTTTCTTT. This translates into CSARASPQGGKEAFF.

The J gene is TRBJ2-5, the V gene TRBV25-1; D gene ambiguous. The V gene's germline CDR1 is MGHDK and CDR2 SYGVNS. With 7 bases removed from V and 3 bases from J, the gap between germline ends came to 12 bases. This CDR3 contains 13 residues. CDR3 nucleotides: TGTGCCAGCATCCCCCCCCTAAAAGAGACCCAGTACTTC. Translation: CASIPPLKETQYF.

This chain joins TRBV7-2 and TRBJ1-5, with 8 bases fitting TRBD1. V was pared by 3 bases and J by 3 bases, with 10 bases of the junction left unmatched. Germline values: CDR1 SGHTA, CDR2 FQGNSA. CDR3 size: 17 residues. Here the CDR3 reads CASSFGQGSPLNQPQHF. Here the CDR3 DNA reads TGTGCCAGCAGCTTTGGACAGGGCTCCCCACTCAATCAGCCCCAGCATTTT.

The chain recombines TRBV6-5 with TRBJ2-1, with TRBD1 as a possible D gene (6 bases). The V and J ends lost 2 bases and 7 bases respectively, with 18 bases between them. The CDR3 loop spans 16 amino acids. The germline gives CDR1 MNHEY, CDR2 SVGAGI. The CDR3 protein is CASSYVGASKGNEQFF. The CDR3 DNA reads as TGTGCCAGCAGTTACGTGGGGGCTTCCAAGGGGAATGAGCAGTTCTTC.

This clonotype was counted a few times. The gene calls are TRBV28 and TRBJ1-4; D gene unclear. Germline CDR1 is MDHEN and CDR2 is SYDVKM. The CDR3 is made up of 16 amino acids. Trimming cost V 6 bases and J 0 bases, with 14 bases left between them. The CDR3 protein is CASRQLRVATNEKLFF. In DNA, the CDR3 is TGTGCCAGCAGGCAACTACGCGTTGCAACTAATGAAAAACTGTTTTTT. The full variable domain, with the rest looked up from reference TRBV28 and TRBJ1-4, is DVKVTQSSRYLVKRTGEKVFLECVQDMDHENMFWYRQDPGLGLRLIYFSYDVKMKEKGDIPEGYSVSREKKERFSLILESASTNQTSMYLCASRQLRVATNEKLFFGSGTQLSVL.

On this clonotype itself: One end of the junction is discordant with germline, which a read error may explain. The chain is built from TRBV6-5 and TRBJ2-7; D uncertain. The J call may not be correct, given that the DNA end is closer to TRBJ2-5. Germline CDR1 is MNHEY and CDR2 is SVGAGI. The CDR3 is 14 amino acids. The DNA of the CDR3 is TGTGCTAGCAGTTACGAGCCGTTCAAAGAGACCCAGTACTTC. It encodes CASSYEPFKETQYF.

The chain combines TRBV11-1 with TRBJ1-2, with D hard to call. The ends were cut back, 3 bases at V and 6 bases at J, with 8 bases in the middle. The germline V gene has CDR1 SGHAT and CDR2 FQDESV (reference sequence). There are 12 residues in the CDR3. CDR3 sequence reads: CASSFEVDGYTF. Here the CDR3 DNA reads TGTGCCAGCAGCTTTGAGGTCGATGGCTACACCTTC.

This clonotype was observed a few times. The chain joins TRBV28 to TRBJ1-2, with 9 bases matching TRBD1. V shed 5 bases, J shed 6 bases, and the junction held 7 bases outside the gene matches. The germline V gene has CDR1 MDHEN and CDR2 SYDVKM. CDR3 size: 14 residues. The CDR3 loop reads CASSDPTGGNGYTF. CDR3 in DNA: TGTGCCAGCAGTGACCCGACAGGGGGAAATGGCTACACCTTC.

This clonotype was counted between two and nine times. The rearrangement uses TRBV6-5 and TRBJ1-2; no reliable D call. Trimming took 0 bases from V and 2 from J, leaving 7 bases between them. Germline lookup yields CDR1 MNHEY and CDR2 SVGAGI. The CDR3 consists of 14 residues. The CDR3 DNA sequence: TGTGCCAGCAGTTACTCGGCAGTGAACTATGGCTACACCTTC. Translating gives CASSYSAVNYGYTF.

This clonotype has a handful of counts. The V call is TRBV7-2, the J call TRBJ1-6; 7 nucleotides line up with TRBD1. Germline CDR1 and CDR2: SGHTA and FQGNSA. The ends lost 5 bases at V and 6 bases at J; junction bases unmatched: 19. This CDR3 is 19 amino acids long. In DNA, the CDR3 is TGTGCCAGCAGCCTGAACCGGGACAGCTTTCCCGGGGGTAATTCACCCCTCCACTTT. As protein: CASSLNRDSFPGGNSPLHF.

This CDR3 reads CSAWWDRTGRNNVFYNEQYF. In DNA form, the CDR3 reads TGCAGTGCTTGGTGGGATCGGACAGGGAGGAACAATGTATTCTACAATGAGCAGTACTTC. The chain combines TRBV20-1 with TRBJ2-5; 8 bases align to TRBD1. The CDR3 runs to 20 residues. CDR1 is DFQATT, CDR2 SNEGSKA, per germline (reference sequence). Trimming at V came to 5 bases and at J to 11 bases, leaving 34 bases not matched to a gene.